The next 25 T cell receptor beta chains were all read from a single sample in a study of T-cell reconstitution after alpha-beta-depleted transplantation in children. Unique molecular identifiers tagged the TCRbeta library. TCRdb passed the PCR reads through MiXCR, listing each CDR3 protein once. The sample holds around 960,000 distinct CDR3 sequences, about 29% seen once. The material was PBMCs, mostly from graft donor cells, obtained 360 days after TCRalphabeta/CD19-depleted stem cell transplant. The receptors were sampled from a boy under two years old who had a stem cell transplant for SCID, so the T cells may come from the graft donor.

The chain uses TRBV5-6 and TRBJ2-7; unclear D gene. The CDR3 is 12 amino acids. Deletions cut 3 bases from V and 5 bases from J, with 9 bases between. Germline V CDR1 and CDR2: SGHDT, YYEEEE. Here the CDR3 DNA reads TGTGCCAGCAGCTCCCCCCTCCACGAGCAGTACTTC. Its translation: CASSSPLHEQYF.

The rearrangement joins TRBV28 to TRBJ1-1; D is uncertain. The germline CDR1 and CDR2 sequences are MDHEN and SYDVKM. With 6 bases removed from V and 2 bases from J, the gap between germline ends came to 13 bases. This CDR3 has 14 amino acids. The CDR3 sequence: CASSYRTANTEAFF. In nucleotides, the CDR3 is TGTGCCAGCAGCTATCGGACGGCTAACACTGAAGCTTTCTTT.

The V and J genes are TRBV12-5 and TRBJ2-7, with 9 bases fitting TRBD1. The CDR3 is 15 amino acids. Germline lookup yields CDR1 LGHNT and CDR2 FRNRAP. V shed 1 base and J 2 bases; nucleotides not matched to a gene: 3. The CDR3 sequence: CASGLGDRAAYEQYF. CDR3 nucleotide sequence: TGTGCTAGTGGTTTGGGGGACAGGGCCGCCTACGAGCAGTACTTC.

The V gene is TRBV20-1, the J gene TRBJ2-3; either TRBD1 or TRBD2 may supply D (5 bases each). CDR3 length: 15 amino acids. Trimming shortened V by 3 bases and J by 4 bases, and 17 bases separated the two germline ends. The germline V gene has CDR1 DFQATT and CDR2 SNEGSKA (reference sequence). The CDR3 region is CSARGTADGADTQYF. DNA for the CDR3: TGCAGTGCTAGGGGGACCGCGGACGGGGCAGATACGCAGTATTTT.

The J gene is TRBJ1-4, the V gene TRBV28; D is unresolved. Germline V CDR1 and CDR2: MDHEN, SYDVKM. V was pared by 1 base and J by 5 bases, with 8 bases between. The CDR3 runs 14 residues. The CDR3 region has the DNA TGTGCCAGCAGTTTATACGGCAGCAATGAAAAACTGTTTTTT. Amino acids: CASSLYGSNEKLFF.

V and J are TRBV5-5 and TRBJ2-5; D gene uncertain. The CDR3 extends over 14 amino acids. V was cut by 2 bases and J by 4 bases, with 12 bases left in between. Looked up from germline, CDR1 is SGHKS and CDR2 is YYEKEE (reference sequence). The CDR3 coding sequence is TGTGCCAGCAGCTTTGGCCAAACCCCAGAGACCCAGTACTTC. Translated, it gives CASSFGQTPETQYF.

This chain links TRBV5-6 with TRBJ2-7; TRBD1 agrees at 7 bases. Trimming removed 4 bases from V and 0 bases from J; junction bases left unmatched: 10. The germline V gene has CDR1 SGHDT and CDR2 YYEEEE. The CDR3 is made up of 16 amino acids. CDR3 sequence (DNA): TGTGCCAGCAGCCTAAGGACAGGCCGTTCCTCCTACGAGCAGTACTTC. Its protein product is CASSLRTGRSSYEQYF.

The chain combines TRBV10-3 with TRBJ2-7; TRBD1 matches 11 bases. Germline V gene lookup returns CDR1 ENHRY and CDR2 SYGVKD. The CDR3 is 14 amino acids. The J segment lost 4 bases and the V segment lost 6 bases, leaving 5 bases of the junction unmatched. In DNA, the CDR3 is TGTGCCATCAGGGACCGGGACAGGGGGTACGAGCAGTACTTC. Translated, it gives CAIRDRDRGYEQYF.

This clonotype was seen more than once but under ten times. The chain employs TRBV29-1 and TRBJ2-7; D is uncertain. Per germline, CDR1 SQVTM and CDR2 ANQGSEA. The CDR3 sequence is 11 residues long. V lost 7 bases and J 7 bases, leaving 14 bases between the germline ends. CDR3 nucleotide sequence: TGCAGCGCCAGGACGGAAGGAGAGCAGTACTTC. Amino acids: CSARTEGEQYF.

The chain carries TRBV15 and TRBJ1-3, with D unclear. V was clipped by 0 bases and J by 4 bases, with 16 bases between them. The germline V gene has CDR1 LNHNV and CDR2 YYDKDF (reference sequence). This CDR3 region has 17 residues. The CDR3 nucleotides read TGTGCCACCAGCAGAGATGTTAACCCCTTCTCAGGAAACACCATATATTTT. It yields the protein CATSRDVNPFSGNTIYF.

This clonotype has just one count. This chain's CDR3 is CASSLDVLADFQETQYF. For the CDR3, the DNA is TGTGCCAGCAGTTTAGACGTCCTAGCGGATTTCCAAGAGACCCAGTACTTC. This chain links TRBV12-3 or TRBV12-4 with TRBJ2-5; 7 nucleotides match TRBD2. The length of the CDR3 is 17 residues. V dropped 1 base and J dropped 1; count of bases not matched to a gene: 9.

There are a few counts of this clonotype. The chain links TRBV6-2 or TRBV6-3 to TRBJ1-2; D may be TRBD1 (5 bases). The V end lost 0 bases, the J end lost 13 bases, and 9 bases lay between the germline ends. CDR1 is MNHEY, CDR2 SVGEGT, per germline. This CDR3 has 11 amino acids. This chain's CDR3 is CASSYSRGVTF. In nucleotides, the CDR3 is TGTGCCAGCAGTTACTCGAGAGGGGTCACCTTC.

The chain employs TRBV18 and TRBJ1-3; D may be TRBD1 (6 bases). The ends were cut back, 3 bases at V and 7 bases at J, with 16 bases in the middle. Germline V gene lookup returns CDR1 KGHSH and CDR2 LQKENI. This CDR3 is built from 15 residues. This CDR3 is CASSPSTGLVNTIYF. The CDR3 nucleotides are TGTGCCAGCTCACCTTCCACAGGGTTGGTCAACACCATATATTTT.

V usage is TRBV4-1 and J usage is TRBJ2-3; D is possibly TRBD2 (6 bases). This CDR3 comprises 16 residues. The germline CDR1 and CDR2 sequences are MGHRA and YSYEKL. The V and J ends lost 8 bases and 2 bases respectively, with 20 bases between them. For the CDR3, the DNA is TGCGCCAGCCGCTTGGACCTAGCGTGGGACACAGATACGCAGTATTTT. Its protein product is CASRLDLAWDTDTQYF.

The chain carries TRBV6-1 and TRBJ2-3; a weak D match, TRBD2 (5 bases). The CDR3 is made up of 13 amino acids. With 8 bases removed from V and 3 bases from J, the gap between germline ends came to 12 bases. The V gene's germline CDR1 is MNHNS and CDR2 SASEGT. CDR3 loop: CASRRGTTDTQYF. In nucleotides, the CDR3 is TGTGCCAGCCGCCGGGGTACGACAGATACGCAGTATTTT.

The table lists this clonotype with a count of one. The chain combines TRBV11-1 with TRBJ2-3; unclear D gene. With 3 bases removed from V and 3 bases from J, the gap between germline ends came to 10 bases. There are 14 residues in the CDR3. The germline V gene encodes CDR1 SGHAT and CDR2 FQDESV (reference sequence). DNA of the CDR3: TGTGCCAGCAGCTTTGTAATTGGGACAGATACGCAGTATTTT. This translates into CASSFVIGTDTQYF.

This clonotype was recorded at least ten times. This sequence joins TRBV10-3 and TRBJ2-1; 8 bases are shared with TRBD1. V lost 6 bases, J lost 7 bases, and 8 bases stayed unmatched. This CDR3 has 14 residues. Germline CDR1 ENHRY, CDR2 SYGVKD. The DNA for the CDR3 is TGTGCCATCAGCCCCTGGACAGGGAAGAATGAGCAGTTCTTC. This translates into CAISPWTGKNEQFF.

Many counts were recorded for this clonotype. This sequence joins TRBV12-3 or TRBV12-4 and TRBJ1-1; D is possibly TRBD1 (6 bases). The CDR3 spans 15 residues. Trimming removed 6 bases from V and 5 bases from J, with 19 bases in between. CDR3 nucleotides: TGTGCCAGCAGCCGTCACAGGGCTATGGGGACTGAAGCTTTCTTT. Its protein product is CASSRHRAMGTEAFF.

The J gene is TRBJ1-5, the V gene TRBV15; TRBD1 is a possible D gene (6 bases). This CDR3 comprises 16 residues. Germline CDR1 is LNHNV and CDR2 is YYDKDF (reference sequence). Trimming left V 0 bases short and J 2 bases short, with 11 bases between. The CDR3 is CATSRDQGFGNQPQHF. The CDR3 DNA reads TGTGCCACCAGCAGAGATCAGGGGTTCGGCAATCAGCCCCAGCATTTT.

In its sample, this clonotype was seen a few times. V and J are TRBV6-2 or TRBV6-3 and TRBJ2-7, with D unresolved. CDR1 and CDR2 (germline): MNHEY, SVGEGT. This CDR3 has 11 amino acids. Trimming took 6 bases from V and 3 from J, leaving 6 bases between them. CDR3 in DNA: TGTGCCAGCAGGGATTTCTACGAGCAGTACTTC. Protein: CASRDFYEQYF.

J is TRBJ2-5 and V is TRBV18, with a possible D match to TRBD2 (6 bases). The CDR3 covers 14 residues. The V and J ends lost 6 bases and 4 bases respectively, with 15 bases between them. Germline loops: CDR1 KGHSH, CDR2 LQKENI. Here the CDR3 reads CASSDDRGGETQYF. The CDR3, as DNA: TGTGCCAGCTCGGATGATCGGGGAGGAGAGACCCAGTACTTC.

This sequence joins TRBV6-5 and TRBJ2-7, with D possibly TRBD2 on 5 matching bases. Germline loops: CDR1 MNHEY, CDR2 SVGAGI. V gave up 0 bases and J gave up 1 base, with 10 bases separating them. This CDR3 contains 15 residues. The DNA of the CDR3 is TGTGCCAGCAGTTACTCCGGGGATTCGTCCTACGAGCAGTACTTC. Its translation: CASSYSGDSSYEQYF.

V usage is TRBV20-1 and J usage is TRBJ2-1; the match to TRBD2 covers 7 bases. CDR3 length equals 17 residues. Germline V gene sequence: CDR1 DFQATT, CDR2 SNEGSKA (reference sequence). Trimming at V came to 1 base and at J to 7 bases, leaving 16 bases not matched to a gene. CDR3 bases: TGCAGTGCTAGAGCGAGAGCGGGAAAAAATAGCCTTAATGAGCAGTTCTTC. It translates to CSARARAGKNSLNEQFF.

The CDR3 nucleotides are TGCAGTGCGCGGGACTGGACTAGCACAGATACGCAGTATTTT. Translating it yields CSARDWTSTDTQYF. V usage is TRBV20-1 and J usage is TRBJ2-3, with TRBD2 as a possible D gene (6 bases). There are 14 residues in the CDR3. Trimming stripped 6 bases from V and 0 bases from J, with 13 bases between. The V gene's germline CDR1 is DFQATT and CDR2 SNEGSKA (reference sequence).

The V gene is TRBV7-9, the J gene TRBJ2-2; D uncertain. This CDR3 is built from 13 residues. Germline assignment: CDR1 SEHNR and CDR2 FQNEAQ (reference sequence). V gave up 8 bases and J gave up 0 bases, with 7 bases separating them. CDR3 nucleotides: TGTGCCAGCCGACGGGCGAACACCGGGGAGCTGTTTTTT. Translated, it gives CASRRANTGELFF.